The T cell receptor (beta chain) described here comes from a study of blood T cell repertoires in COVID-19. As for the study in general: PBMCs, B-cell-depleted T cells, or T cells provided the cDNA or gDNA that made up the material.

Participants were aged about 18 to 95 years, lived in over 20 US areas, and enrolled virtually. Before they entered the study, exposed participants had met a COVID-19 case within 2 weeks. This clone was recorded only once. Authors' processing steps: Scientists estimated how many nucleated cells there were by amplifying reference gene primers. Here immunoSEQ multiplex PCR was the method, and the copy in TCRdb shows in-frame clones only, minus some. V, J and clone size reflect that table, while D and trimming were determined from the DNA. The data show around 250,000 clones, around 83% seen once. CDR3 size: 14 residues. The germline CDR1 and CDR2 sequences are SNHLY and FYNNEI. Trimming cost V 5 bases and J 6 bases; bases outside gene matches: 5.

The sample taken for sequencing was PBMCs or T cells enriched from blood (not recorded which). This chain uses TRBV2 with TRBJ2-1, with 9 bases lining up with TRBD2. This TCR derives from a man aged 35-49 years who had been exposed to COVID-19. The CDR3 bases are TGTGCCAGCAGTTATAGCGGGGGCGGCAATGAGCAGTTCTTC. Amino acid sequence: CASSYSGGGNEQFF. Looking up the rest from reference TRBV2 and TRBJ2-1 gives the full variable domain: EPEVTQTPSHQVTQMGQEVILRCVPISNHLYFYWYRQILGQKVEFLVSFYNNEISEKSEIFDDQFSVERPDGSNFTLKIRSTKLEDSAMYFCASSYSGGGNEQFFGPGTRLTVL.